This T cell receptor beta chain was sequenced for a study of blood T cell repertoires in COVID-19. Background on the study: Some COVID-19 samples were acute and others convalescent; all came from the United States, Italy and Spain. PBMCs, B-cell-depleted T cells, or T cells were the source of the cDNA or gDNA that made up the material.

Per the study methods: Reference gene primers were amplified, and this amplification served to estimate nucleated cell counts. Libraries were prepared by immunoSEQ multiplex PCR; TCRdb keeps only in-frame clonotypes and omits some of them. That table supplies the V and J calls and clone size; D and trimming were determined from the DNA. Of some 250,000 clones in the sample, around 90% are singletons; the top ten hold roughly 0.8%. CDR1 is LGHNA, CDR2 YSLEER, per germline. V trimming: 0 bases; J trimming: 6 bases; junction bases outside the gene matches: 9. CDR3 length equals 16 residues. Sequencing used peripheral blood. The TCR sequence derives from a young woman with acute or convalescent COVID-19. This chain joins TRBV4-3 and TRBJ2-3; 7 positions agree with TRBD2. The CDR3 spells CASSQEIGGSGDTQYF. The CDR3 DNA is TGCGCCAGCAGCCAAGAAATCGGCGGGAGCGGTGATACGCAGTATTTT.